A single sample is the source of the 20 T cell receptor beta chains below, sequenced in a study of T cell responses to AZD1222 COVID-19 vaccine. This table comes from immunoSEQ multiplex PCR, and its TCRdb copy is limited to in-frame clones, with some not included. This table holds 150,000 or so clones. The sample consisted of peripheral blood. The receptor set was obtained from an adult in good health.

This chain's CDR3 is CSASAQGLYEKLFF. DNA of the CDR3: TGCAGTGCTAGTGCGCAGGGCCTTTATGAAAAACTGTTTTTT. V usage is TRBV20-1 and J usage is TRBJ1-4; D might be TRBD1 (5 bases). The germline V gene has CDR1 DFQATT and CDR2 SNEGSKA (reference sequence). CDR3 length: 14 amino acids. V was trimmed by 3 bases and J by 6 bases, leaving 14 bases between them.

The chain uses TRBV7-9 and TRBJ1-2; D ambiguous. This CDR3 is built from 13 residues. Trimming took off 1 base at V and 6 bases at J, with 9 bases between the two ends. CDR1 is SEHNR, CDR2 FQNEAQ, per germline (reference sequence). Here the CDR3 DNA reads TGTGCCAGCAGCTTAGGGGATGGGAATGGCTACACCTTC. This gives the protein CASSLGDGNGYTF.

The rearrangement uses TRBV11-3 and TRBJ1-1; D is ambiguous. Trimming removed 5 bases at V and 4 bases at J, with 11 bases between. Per germline, CDR1 SGHNT and CDR2 YENEEA. This CDR3 is built from 13 residues. The CDR3 loop is CASSPRWGTEAFF. In DNA, the CDR3 is TGTGCCAGCAGCCCGCGGTGGGGCACTGAAGCTTTCTTT. The full variable domain, completed using reference TRBV11-3 and TRBJ1-1, is EAGVVQSPRYKIIEKKQPVAFWCNPISGHNTLYWYLQNLGQGPELLIRYENEEAVDDSQLPKDRFSAERLKGVDSTLKIQPAELGDSAVYLCASSPRWGTEAFFGQGTRLTVV.

The rearrangement links TRBV5-4 to TRBJ1-4, with D maybe TRBD1 (5 bases). CDR1 and CDR2 from the germline V gene are SGHNT and YYREEE (reference sequence). The length of the CDR3 is 15 residues. The V end lost 4 bases, the J end lost 0 bases, and 10 bases lay between the germline ends. Here the CDR3 DNA reads TGTGCCAGCAGCCTTGGGGCAACAACTAATGAAAAACTGTTTTTT. It codes for CASSLGATTNEKLFF.

The chain is built from TRBV6-2 or TRBV6-3 and TRBJ2-6; 10 nucleotides match TRBD1. The V gene's germline CDR1 is MNHEY and CDR2 SVGEGT. J gave up 2 bases and V 3 bases, and 10 bases lay outside the gene matches. The CDR3 loop spans 19 amino acids. Here the CDR3 reads CASSYTRDRGEAGANVLTF. In DNA, the CDR3 is TGTGCCAGCAGTTATACACGGGACAGGGGTGAAGCTGGGGCCAACGTCCTGACTTTC.

V and J are TRBV6-6 and TRBJ2-7, with a possible D match to TRBD2 (6 bases). The CDR3 contains 16 residues. CDR1 MNHNY and CDR2 SVGAGI come from the germline V gene (reference sequence). Trimming left V 2 bases short and J 2 bases short, with 16 bases between. The CDR3 DNA reads as TGTGCCAGCAGTTACCCCGGACGGGGGAGTACCTACGAGCAGTACTTC. This codes for CASSYPGRGSTYEQYF.

The chain carries TRBV28 and TRBJ2-7, with 8 positions matching TRBD2. The CDR3 covers 14 residues. Germline trimming cut 6 bases from V and 2 bases from J; bases unmatched to any gene: 6. Germline V gene lookup returns CDR1 MDHEN and CDR2 SYDVKM. The CDR3 region has the DNA TGTGCCAGCAGCCGGACAGCGGGGGCCTACGAGCAGTACTTC. Translation: CASSRTAGAYEQYF.

The rearrangement uses TRBV6-1 and TRBJ2-7, with D perhaps matching TRBD1 (6 bases). This CDR3 spans 12 amino acids. V gave up 8 bases and J gave up 4 bases, with 12 bases separating them. CDR1 is MNHNS, CDR2 SASEGT, per germline. The CDR3 protein is CASGGSDYEQYF. As DNA, the CDR3 is TGTGCCAGCGGGGGCTCAGATTACGAGCAGTACTTC.

V is TRBV11-2 and J is TRBJ1-2, with TRBD1 as a possible D gene (6 bases). Trimming cost V 0 bases and J 8 bases, with 13 bases left between them. The CDR3 is made up of 14 amino acids. Germline loops: CDR1 SGHAT, CDR2 FQNNGV. The CDR3 loop reads CASSLETLGAGYTF. CDR3 nucleotide sequence: TGTGCCAGCAGCTTAGAGACCCTGGGGGCAGGCTACACCTTC. The variable domain in full, with the rest retrieved from reference TRBV11-2 and TRBJ1-2, is EAGVAQSPRYKIIEKRQSVAFWCNPISGHATLYWYQQILGQGPKLLIQFQNNGVVDDSQLPKDRFSAERLKGVDSTLKIQPAKLEDSAVYLCASSLETLGAGYTFGSGTRLTVV.

CDR3 region: CATSRDVRDEAFF. In DNA, the CDR3 is TGTGCCACCAGCAGAGATGTAAGAGATGAAGCTTTCTTT. The chain couples TRBV15 to TRBJ1-1; D gene unclear. Germline V CDR1 and CDR2: LNHNV, YYDKDF (reference sequence). The CDR3 is 13 residues long. The germline V and J ends were trimmed by 0 bases and 7 bases, with 9 bases remaining between them.

The chain has TRBV3-1 (or the pseudogene TRBV3-2) and TRBJ2-7, with D perhaps matching TRBD2 (5 bases). Germline assignment: CDR1 LGHDT and CDR2 YNNKEL (reference sequence). The germline V and J ends were trimmed by 4 bases and 3 bases, with 22 bases remaining between them. This CDR3 spans 17 amino acids. In DNA form, the CDR3 reads TGTGCCAGCAGCCCGTTAGACTCGGGATTTGGAAACTACGAGCAGTACTTC. As protein: CASSPLDSGFGNYEQYF.

This rearrangement joins TRBV15 to TRBJ2-5; D remains unclear. The V gene lost 4 bases and the J gene lost 5 bases, with 11 bases spanning the gap. The CDR3 loop spans 13 amino acids. Germline V gives CDR1 LNHNV, CDR2 YYDKDF (reference sequence). The CDR3: CATSTGPSETQYF. Here the CDR3 DNA reads TGTGCCACCAGCACCGGACCTTCGGAGACCCAGTACTTC.

The rearrangement joins TRBV3-1 (or the pseudogene TRBV3-2) to TRBJ1-2; perhaps TRBD1 as D (6 bases). Trimming stripped 5 bases from V and 2 bases from J, with 9 bases between. The CDR3 spans 13 residues. CDR1 and CDR2 (germline): LGHDT, YNNKEL (reference sequence). CDR3 amino acids: CASSGDTNYGYTF. CDR3 coding DNA: TGTGCCAGCAGCGGGGACACAAACTATGGCTACACCTTC.

This chain connects TRBV5-1 to TRBJ2-5; 7 bases line up with TRBD1. V shed 0 bases, J shed 5 bases, and the junction held 19 bases outside the gene matches. The CDR3 is 19 amino acids. Germline V gene data show CDR1 as SGHRS and CDR2 as YFSETQ. In nucleotides, the CDR3 is TGCGCCAGCAGCTTGGGACCTCTTTCTCACAGGGGTAAGATGGAGACCCAGTACTTC. This translates into CASSLGPLSHRGKMETQYF.

The rearrangement links TRBV6-1 to TRBJ1-1; perhaps TRBD1 as D (5 bases). CDR3 length: 14 amino acids. V was clipped by 2 bases and J by 8 bases, with 15 bases between them. In germline, CDR1 is MNHNS, CDR2 SASEGT. CDR3 sequence (DNA): TGTGCCAGCAGTGAATCGTTCAGGGTAAAAGAAGCTTTCTTT. This translates into CASSESFRVKEAFF.

The V gene is TRBV9, the J gene TRBJ2-2; TRBD1 matches at 7 bases. The ends lost 3 bases at V and 6 bases at J; junction bases unmatched: 8. The germline V gene encodes CDR1 SGDLS and CDR2 YYNGEE. This CDR3 is 15 amino acids long. In DNA, the CDR3 is TGTGCCAGCAGCGCCACAGGGGTAAAGGCCGGGGAGCTGTTTTTT. Its translation: CASSATGVKAGELFF.

The chain's CDR3 is CASSLYRDDYGYTF. The CDR3, as DNA: TGTGCCAGCAGTTTATACAGGGATGACTATGGCTACACCTTC. This sequence joins TRBV27 and TRBJ1-2, with D perhaps matching TRBD1 (6 bases). Germline CDR1 MNHEY, CDR2 SMNVEV (reference sequence). The V end lost 1 base, the J end lost 3 bases, and 9 bases lay between the germline ends. The CDR3 contains 14 residues.

V is TRBV9 and J is TRBJ2-3, with a weak D call TRBD2 (7 bases). Germline V gene data show CDR1 as SGDLS and CDR2 as YYNGEE. Trimming stripped 1 base from V and 5 bases from J, with 17 bases between. The CDR3 extends over 16 amino acids. CDR3 nucleotides: TGTGCCAGCAGCGTAATGGAGGGGGGGCCAATAGATACGCAGTATTTT. It codes for CASSVMEGGPIDTQYF.

This rearrangement joins TRBV7-9 to TRBJ2-5, with TRBD1 matching over 8 bases. In germline, CDR1 is SEHNR, CDR2 FQNEAQ (reference sequence). The CDR3 runs 12 residues. V lost 8 bases to trimming and J lost 3 bases; unmatched junction nucleotides: 2. CDR3 sequence: CASQGAEETQYF. The DNA of the CDR3 is TGTGCCAGCCAGGGGGCTGAAGAGACCCAGTACTTC.

The chain carries TRBV28 and TRBJ1-4, with 9 bases identical to TRBD1. V was clipped by 6 bases and J by 8 bases; unmatched bases: 7. CDR1 and CDR2 from the germline V gene are MDHEN and SYDVKM. The CDR3 extends over 14 amino acids. CDR3 region: CASSRTGVREKLFF. The CDR3 nucleotides are TGTGCCAGCAGCAGGACAGGGGTTCGCGAAAAACTGTTTTTT. Full variable domain (remainder filled in from reference TRBV28 and TRBJ1-4): DVKVTQSSRYLVKRTGEKVFLECVQDMDHENMFWYRQDPGLGLRLIYFSYDVKMKEKGDIPEGYSVSREKKERFSLILESASTNQTSMYLCASSRTGVREKLFFGSGTQLSVL.